This T cell receptor (beta chain) was found in a study of T cell responses to AZD1222 COVID-19 vaccine. Study outcomes and limitations: Only a handful of people who got AZD1222 tested seropositive at baseline. Clonal diversity was possibly underestimated; the donors were predominantly white British and more often female. CD4 TCRs linked to vaccination spanned spike, dominating at 160-218 and 743-854. Rises in breadth and depth of Spike-specific TCRs came after two AZD1222 doses.

For this clone: Its antigen remains unknown.

The germline gives CDR1 MDHEN, CDR2 SYDVKM. The ends lost 7 bases at V and 13 bases at J; junction bases unmatched: 15. CDR3 length: 13 residues. Sequenced by immunoSEQ multiplex PCR; TCRdb stores in-frame clones only, minus some. The data hold more than 150,000 clones, with 88% observed a single time. Source: peripheral blood, taken on day 0 of AZD1222 vaccination. The chain combines TRBV28 with TRBJ1-2; TRBD1 aligns across 7 bases. This sequence was found in an adult in good health. For the CDR3, the DNA is TGTGCCAGCACGTCTCTAGACAGGGACGCGTGCACCTTC. Translated, it gives CASTSLDRDACTF.